This T cell receptor (beta chain) is drawn from a study of blood T cells in healthy people across ages. The overall study: In model experiments, template switching was able to capture about one barcoded beta molecule for every two T cells that were present.

The donors, all healthy, were Caucasians living in Russia, aged roughly 6 to 100. Note on this clonotype: The antigen remains unidentified.

A second PCR, run for about 6 to 11 cycles, used a sample-barcoded 5' primer plus a J-beta primer mix. One entry per CDR3 protein, called by TCRdb with MiXCR from the 5' RACE reads. The table has 600,000 to 1,000,000 distinct CDR3 sequences, roughly 64% seen once. Study-level results: Roughly linearly, TCR beta diversity per million T cells fell as age increased.

This CDR3 spans 14 amino acids. The sample comprised blood. This clonotype originated in a man aged 30 to 45 in good health. The chain employs TRBV12-3 or TRBV12-4 and TRBJ2-2; D gene unclear. CDR3 residues: CATDLMGNTGELFF. Written as DNA, the CDR3 is TGTGCTACCGATTTGATGGGAAACACCGGGGAGCTGTTTTTT.